Listed here are 6 T cell receptor beta chains from one sample, sequenced in a study of cytomegalovirus exposure and HLA in healthy donors. The study ran its PCR with 60 Vbeta and 13 Jbeta primers. Generated by immunoSEQ multiplex PCR, the TCRdb table keeps only in-frame clones and is missing some. The sample has roughly 100,000 clones, more than 70% seen once; the top ten hold approximately 2.2%. Sequencing was done on a sample of PBMCs. Source of these receptors: a man aged 25 to 40 in good health and CMV-seronegative.

The V gene is TRBV30, the J gene TRBJ1-4, with 7 bases fitting TRBD1. V was clipped by 3 bases and J by 7 bases; unmatched bases: 11. The length of the CDR3 is 15 residues. The V gene's germline CDR1 is GTSNPN and CDR2 SVGIG (reference sequence). CDR3 coding DNA: TGTGCCTGGAGACGAGACAGGGATGGCGGTGAAAAACTGTTTTTT. Residues: CAWRRDRDGGEKLFF.

The genes are TRBV6-5 and TRBJ2-7, with TRBD2 matching 7 bases. In germline, CDR1 is MNHEY, CDR2 SVGAGI. V lost 5 bases to trimming and J lost 5 bases; unmatched junction nucleotides: 9. The CDR3 is 14 residues long. The CDR3, as DNA: TGTGCCAGCAGTCGCTTAGGACTAGGGAACGAGCAGTACTTC. It encodes CASSRLGLGNEQYF.

The rearrangement uses TRBV29-1 and TRBJ1-1; unclear D gene. CDR3 length: 13 amino acids. The germline V gene has CDR1 SQVTM and CDR2 ANQGSEA. Trimming removed 3 bases at V and 0 bases at J, with 8 bases between. CDR3 loop: CSVEAAMNTEAFF. DNA of the CDR3: TGCAGCGTTGAGGCAGCGATGAACACTGAAGCTTTCTTT.

V is TRBV6-6 and J is TRBJ2-6; 7 positions agree with TRBD1. Trimming cost V 7 bases and J 1 base; bases outside gene matches: 4. The CDR3 length is 15 residues. Germline V gene sequence: CDR1 MNHNY, CDR2 SVGAGI (reference sequence). In DNA form, the CDR3 reads TGTGCCAGCACTGTACAGGGGTCTGGGGCCAACGTCCTGACTTTC. The encoded protein is CASTVQGSGANVLTF.

This clone came up a few times. This rearrangement joins TRBV19 to TRBJ2-1; 9 nucleotides align to TRBD1. The CDR3 runs to 15 residues. Trimming cost V 4 bases and J 6 bases; bases outside gene matches: 7. Germline lookup yields CDR1 LNHDA and CDR2 SQIVND (reference sequence). CDR3 sequence: CASSTPDRGGNEQFF. DNA for the CDR3: TGTGCCAGTAGTACCCCGGACAGGGGTGGCAATGAGCAGTTCTTC.

The chain recombines TRBV15 with TRBJ1-3, with D tentatively TRBD1 (6 bases). From germline, CDR1 is LNHNV and CDR2 YYDKDF (reference sequence). Deletions cut 1 base from V and 0 bases from J, with 7 bases between. The CDR3 totals 15 residues. The chain's CDR3 is CATSRGTASGNTIYF. The CDR3 bases are TGTGCCACCAGCAGAGGGACAGCCTCTGGAAACACCATATATTTT.